At least ten counts were recorded for the clone carrying this T cell receptor beta chain. Its specificity is unknown. This sample was included in a study of identical twins. Regarding the study as a whole: The models systematically underestimated how much out-of-frame TCR alpha was shared in monozygotic twins. There were fewer insertions in abundant cord blood beta clonotypes, but memory repertoires showed no such pattern. Out-of-frame alpha sequences common to twins exhibited a surplus of low generation probability.

MiXCR was run by TCRdb on the 5' RACE reads, yielding one entry per CDR3 protein. Of 500,000 to 550,000 distinct CDR3 sequences in the sample, less than 25% were seen once. Trimming cost V 5 bases and J 0 bases; bases outside gene matches: 13. Germline V gene data show CDR1 as SGHVS and CDR2 as FNYEAQ. This CDR3 has 17 amino acids. The same data also contributed to another study, on T cells expressing NK-cell markers. That source reports: Among the eight sequenced donors, seven tested HCMV-seropositive and one tested seronegative.

This clonotype was sampled from a woman aged 18-29 years in good health. V usage is TRBV7-6 and J usage is TRBJ2-7, with 7 bases matching TRBD1. Sample: CD4+ T cells sorted from blood. The CDR3 is CASSPGSGGDSSYEQYF. The CDR3 DNA sequence: TGTGCCAGCAGCCCCGGATCAGGGGGTGATAGCTCCTACGAGCAGTACTTC.